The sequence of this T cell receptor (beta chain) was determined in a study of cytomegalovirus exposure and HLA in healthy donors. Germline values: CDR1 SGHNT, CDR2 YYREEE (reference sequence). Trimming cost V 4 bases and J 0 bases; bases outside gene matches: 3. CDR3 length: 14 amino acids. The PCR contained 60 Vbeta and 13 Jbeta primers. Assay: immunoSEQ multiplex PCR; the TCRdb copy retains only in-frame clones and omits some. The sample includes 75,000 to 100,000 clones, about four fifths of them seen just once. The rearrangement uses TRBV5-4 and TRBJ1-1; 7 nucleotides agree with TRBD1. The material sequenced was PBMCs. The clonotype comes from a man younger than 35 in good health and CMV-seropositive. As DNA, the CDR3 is TGTGCCAGCAGCCCCGGGACAGTGAACACTGAAGCTTTCTTT. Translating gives CASSPGTVNTEAFF.